Shown below are 9 T cell receptor beta chains from a single sample sequenced in a study of T cell changes during pregnancy in multiple sclerosis. Profiling relied on immunoSEQ multiplex PCR, and the TCRdb table lists in-frame clones only, not all of them. The sample shows roughly 110,000 clones, more than 80% of them seen only once. Sequenced material: peripheral blood, taken before pregnancy. These receptors originate from a female donor with multiple sclerosis, enrolled in a pregnancy study.

The genes are TRBV6-1 and TRBJ1-1; weak D call: TRBD1 (6 bases). V was clipped by 7 bases and J by 2 bases, with 14 bases between them. Germline V gene lookup returns CDR1 MNHNS and CDR2 SASEGT. This CDR3 is 14 amino acids long. The CDR3: CASKLGGPNTEAFF. The CDR3 region has the DNA TGTGCCAGCAAGTTAGGGGGTCCAAACACTGAAGCTTTCTTT.

The chain couples TRBV18 to TRBJ1-1; D not certain. This CDR3 region has 17 residues. V dropped 1 base and J dropped 0 bases, with 15 bases sitting between them. Germline V gene data show CDR1 as KGHSH and CDR2 as LQKENI. The CDR3 sequence: CASSPLSGFSMNTEAFF. In DNA form, the CDR3 reads TGTGCCAGCTCACCACTCTCCGGGTTTAGCATGAACACTGAAGCTTTCTTT.

This clone has only one observation. DNA for the CDR3: TGCGCCAGCAGCTTGGGTACTAGCGGCACCTACGAGCAGTACTTC. Translating it yields CASSLGTSGTYEQYF. The chain has TRBV5-1 and TRBJ2-7, with TRBD2 identical over 8 bases. The CDR3 extends over 15 amino acids. V lost 0 bases, J lost 2 bases, and 4 bases stayed unmatched. The germline CDR1 and CDR2 sequences are SGHRS and YFSETQ.

V and J are TRBV19 and TRBJ1-2; D possibly corresponds to TRBD1 (6 bases). The CDR3 is 18 amino acids. Deletions cut 7 bases from V and 8 bases from J, with 32 bases between. The germline V gene encodes CDR1 LNHDA and CDR2 SQIVND (reference sequence). The CDR3, as DNA: TGTGCCAGTATCCGAAGGGGGGGAGGAGGGACGCGACCAAAAGGCTACACCTTC. This translates into CASIRRGGGGTRPKGYTF. Filled out from reference TRBV19 and TRBJ1-2, the complete variable domain reads DGGITQSPKYLFRKEGQNVTLSCEQNLNHDAMYWYRQDPGQGLRLIYYSQIVNDFQKGDIAEGYSVSREKKESFPLTVTSAQKNPTAFYLCASIRRGGGGTRPKGYTFGSGTRLTVV.

V gene TRBV19 combines with J gene TRBJ1-1, with a weak D call TRBD1 (6 bases). The CDR3 is 14 residues long. In germline, CDR1 is LNHDA, CDR2 SQIVND (reference sequence). V was shortened by 9 bases and J by 1 base, with 15 bases between the two germline ends. CDR3 nucleotides: TGTGCCAGCCTTGTTAAAGGGGGGAACACTGAAGCTTTCTTT. Translated, it gives CASLVKGGNTEAFF.

CDR3 in amino acids: CASSRQGAQAFF. The CDR3 DNA reads TGTGCCAGCAGTCGTCAGGGGGCGCAAGCTTTCTTT. This rearrangement joins TRBV7-2 to TRBJ1-1, with 8 positions matching TRBD1. J gave up 9 bases and V 6 bases, and 6 bases lay outside the gene matches. Germline-derived CDR1 and CDR2 are SGHTA and FQGNSA. This CDR3 has 12 residues.

CDR3 residues: CASSRLSGVQETQYF. CDR3 nucleotide sequence: TGTGCCAGCAGTCGCCTTAGCGGGGTACAAGAGACCCAGTACTTC. This chain uses TRBV7-7 with TRBJ2-5; 8 bases are a match to TRBD2. The CDR3 runs 15 residues. The junction had 8 bases not matched to a gene; V was cut back by 6 bases and J by 2 bases. Germline lookup yields CDR1 SSHAT and CDR2 FNYEAQ (reference sequence).

This chain connects TRBV7-2 to TRBJ2-2; TRBD1 might be the D (5 bases). The V and J ends lost 5 bases and 4 bases respectively, with 20 bases between them. CDR1 is SGHTA, CDR2 FQGNSA, per germline. The CDR3 runs 17 residues. As DNA, the CDR3 is TGTGCCAGCAGCCCTCGTAGGGTAGGGGATAGCACCGGGGAGCTGTTTTTT. Translating gives CASSPRRVGDSTGELFF.

The V gene is TRBV18, the J gene TRBJ2-2, with D perhaps TRBD2 (6 bases). In germline, CDR1 is KGHSH, CDR2 LQKENI. V lost 4 bases, J lost 2 bases, and 14 bases lay in between. There are 16 residues in the CDR3. CDR3 DNA sequence: TGTGCCAGCTCACTCGCCCGGGGGACCAACACCGGGGAGCTGTTTTTT. It yields the protein CASSLARGTNTGELFF. Full variable domain (missing parts from reference TRBV18 and TRBJ2-2): NAGVMQNPRHLVRRRGQEARLRCSPMKGHSHVYWYRQLPEEGLKFMVYLQKENIIDESGMPKERFSAEFPKEGPSILRIQQVVRGDSAAYFCASSLARGTNTGELFFGEGSRLTVL.